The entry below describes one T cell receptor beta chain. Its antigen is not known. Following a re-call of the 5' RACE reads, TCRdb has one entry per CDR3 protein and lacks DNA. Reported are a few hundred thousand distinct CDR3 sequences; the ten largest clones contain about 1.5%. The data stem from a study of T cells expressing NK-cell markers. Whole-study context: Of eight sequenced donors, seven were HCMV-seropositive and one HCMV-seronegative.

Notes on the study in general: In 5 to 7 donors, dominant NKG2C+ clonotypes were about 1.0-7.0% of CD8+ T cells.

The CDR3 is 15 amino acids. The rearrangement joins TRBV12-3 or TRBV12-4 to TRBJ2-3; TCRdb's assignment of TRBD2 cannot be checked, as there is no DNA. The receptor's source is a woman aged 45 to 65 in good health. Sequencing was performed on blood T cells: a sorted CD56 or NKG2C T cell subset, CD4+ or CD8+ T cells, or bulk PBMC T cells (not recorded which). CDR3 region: CASSFFAGGRDTQYF.